This TCR beta chain stems from a study of T cell clones after liver transplantation. CDR1 is SGHVS, CDR2 FQNEAQ, per germline. The CDR3 runs 15 residues. Trimming cost V 5 bases and J 6 bases; bases outside gene matches: 11. The method was immunoSEQ multiplex PCR; TCRdb's version includes in-frame clones alone and lacks a portion of them. The sample has about 99,000 clones; 82% are singletons. V and J are TRBV7-8 and TRBJ2-3; 7 bases match TRBD2. Sequenced here: CD4+ T cells from blood, sampled before liver transplant. This clonotype was obtained from a human donor who received a liver transplant. CDR3 amino acids: CASSLMTSSRDTQYF. DNA for the CDR3: TGTGCCAGCAGCCTAATGACTAGCAGTAGGGATACGCAGTATTTT.